A selection of T cell receptor beta chains follows, all from one sample in a study of blood T cell repertoires in COVID-19. The method was immunoSEQ multiplex PCR; TCRdb's version includes in-frame clones alone and lacks a portion of them. The sample carries a few hundred thousand clones, nearly 90% recorded once. The sample was peripheral blood. The receptor source for this set is a woman in her forties who had recovered from COVID-19. The CDR3 runs from the conserved cysteine through the conserved F or W. Each record gives: D gene, J gene, V gene, clone size, CDR3 protein, CDR3 DNA. The D gene is left open where the match is weak. Only part of the rows carry a size: once, few, many, or a class if the clone is expanded.

d_call: NA; j_call: TRBJ1-3; v_call: TRBV2; clone_size: NA; cdr3_aa: CASRATATGNTIYF; cdr3_nt: TGTGCCAGCAGGGCGACAGCCACTGGAAACACCATATATTTT
d_call: NA; j_call: TRBJ2-7; v_call: TRBV7-9; clone_size: NA; cdr3_aa: CASSLEGRGSSYEQYF; cdr3_nt: TGTGCCAGCAGCTTAGAAGGGAGGGGGAGCTCCTACGAGCAGTACTTC
d_call: TRBD2; j_call: TRBJ2-5; v_call: TRBV9; clone_size: NA; cdr3_aa: CASSVVPSGETQYF; cdr3_nt: TGTGCCAGCAGCGTAGTGCCTAGCGGAGAGACCCAGTACTTC
d_call: NA; j_call: TRBJ2-5; v_call: TRBV6-5; clone_size: once; cdr3_aa: CASSLLGGETQYF; cdr3_nt: TGTGCCAGCAGCTTACTCGGAGGGGAGACCCAGTACTTC
d_call: TRBD1; j_call: TRBJ1-1; v_call: TRBV2; clone_size: NA; cdr3_aa: CASSDRTGSTEAFF; cdr3_nt: TGTGCCAGCAGTGATAGGACAGGGAGCACTGAAGCTTTCTTT
d_call: TRBD1; j_call: TRBJ2-5; v_call: TRBV3-1/TRBV3-2; clone_size: NA; cdr3_aa: CASSQDRGLGETQYF; cdr3_nt: TGTGCCAGCAGCCAAGACAGGGGGCTCGGGGAGACCCAGTACTTC
d_call: NA; j_call: TRBJ2-5; v_call: TRBV11-3; clone_size: NA; cdr3_aa: CASSLVAGRSETQYF; cdr3_nt: TGTGCCAGCAGCTTAGTCGCCGGGAGATCAGAGACCCAGTACTTC
d_call: NA; j_call: TRBJ2-5; v_call: TRBV5-1; clone_size: once; cdr3_aa: CASSLGGSAGETQYF; cdr3_nt: TGCGCCAGCAGCTTGGGCGGGTCCGCCGGGGAGACCCAGTACTTC
d_call: NA; j_call: TRBJ1-5; v_call: TRBV19; clone_size: few; cdr3_aa: CASSIQFSNQPQHF; cdr3_nt: TGTGCCAGTAGTATACAGTTTAGCAATCAGCCCCAGCATTTT
d_call: NA; j_call: TRBJ1-2; v_call: TRBV5-4; clone_size: NA; cdr3_aa: CASSVDSLYGYTF; cdr3_nt: TGTGCCAGCAGCGTCGACAGCCTCTATGGCTACACCTTC
d_call: TRBD1; j_call: TRBJ2-7; v_call: TRBV12-3/TRBV12-4; clone_size: NA; cdr3_aa: CASSGTGGGEQYF; cdr3_nt: TGTGCCAGCAGCGGGACAGGGGGCGGCGAGCAGTACTTC
d_call: TRBD1; j_call: TRBJ1-1; v_call: TRBV3-1/TRBV3-2; clone_size: NA; cdr3_aa: CASSRQGLNTEAFF; cdr3_nt: TGTGCCAGCAGTCGACAGGGGCTAAACACTGAAGCTTTCTTT